These 22 T cell receptor beta chains share one sample of origin, sequenced in a study of glioma-infiltrating T cells. The iRepertoire nested amplicon-rescue multiplex PCR amplified TCR alpha and beta CDR3s from RNA. TCRdb reanalysed the multiplex PCR reads using MiXCR and keeps one entry per CDR3 protein. The repertoire consists of fewer than 200,000 distinct CDR3 sequences, with approximately 30% occurring once and the leading ten covering 20% to 25%. Sequencing was done on a sample of glioma tissue, nonneoplastic brain tissue, or PBMCs (not recorded which). These receptors came from a human donor with low-grade glioma or glioblastoma, undergoing nonglioma brain surgery, or in good health (not recorded which).

This clonotype was picked up many times. The chain joins TRBV3-1 to TRBJ2-5; D may be TRBD1 (5 bases). The germline CDR1 and CDR2 sequences are LGHDT and YNNKEL (reference sequence). Trimming removed 2 bases from V and 0 bases from J, with 10 bases in between. CDR3 size: 15 residues. CDR3 loop: CASSQQGLNQETQYF. DNA of the CDR3: TGTGCCAGCAGCCAACAGGGATTAAACCAAGAGACCCAGTACTTC.

The chain combines TRBV6-1 with TRBJ2-7; TRBD2 matches at 14 bases. V was pared by 6 bases and J by 3 bases, with 7 bases of the junction left unmatched. There are 16 residues in the CDR3. Germline CDR1 is MNHNS and CDR2 is SASEGT. The chain's CDR3 is CASRAGTSGSGYEQYF. The CDR3 DNA sequence: TGTGCCAGCAGGGCCGGGACTAGCGGGAGTGGCTACGAGCAGTACTTC.

This clonotype has at least ten counts. The V call is TRBV12-3 or TRBV12-4, the J call TRBJ1-1, with D perhaps TRBD1 (6 bases). The CDR3 loop spans 14 amino acids. With 5 bases removed from V and 6 bases from J, the gap between germline ends came to 16 bases. The DNA for the CDR3 is TGTGCCAGCAGTGAGGGGGGGAGTACCGCTGAAGCTTTCTTT. Protein: CASSEGGSTAEAFF.

In the case of this clonotype: This may be a read error: a much more frequent sequence differs by one nucleotide. The chain combines TRBV5-8 with TRBJ1-4; unclear D gene. The CDR3 consists of 15 residues. Germline loops: CDR1 SGHTS, CDR2 YDEGEE. CDR3 DNA: TGTGCCAGCAGCCGAGGTGGGGTGGTTGGTGAAAAAGTGTTTTTT. Its translation is CASSRGGVVGEKVFF.

The V and J genes are TRBV27 and TRBJ1-5; the match to TRBD1 covers 7 bases. V shed 5 bases, J shed 9 bases, and the junction held 7 bases outside the gene matches. Germline V lookup: CDR1 MNHEY, CDR2 SMNVEV (reference sequence). This CDR3 spans 13 amino acids. In DNA form, the CDR3 reads TGTGCCAGCAGTCACAGGGGCGGACCGCCCCAGCATTTT. Amino acids: CASSHRGGPPQHF.

Concerning this clonotype: A much larger clone differs from this one at a single base, so this may be a read error. The gene calls are TRBV7-4 and TRBJ2-1, with 13 bases that match TRBD2. This CDR3 has 20 amino acids. Unmatched junction bases numbered 15, after V lost 4 bases and J lost 3 bases. Looked up from germline, CDR1 is SGHVT and CDR2 is SQSDAQ. The CDR3 sequence: CASSCPGLAGRPRIYNEQFF. The CDR3 DNA reads as TGTGCCAGCAGCTGCCCGGGACTAGCGGGACGCCCTCGTATCTACAATGAGCAGTTCTTC.

V usage is TRBV4-1 and J usage is TRBJ2-1; a weak D match, TRBD1 (5 bases). V was cut by 0 bases and J by 9 bases, with 18 bases left in between. CDR1 and CDR2 from the germline V gene are MGHRA and YSYEKL. This CDR3 comprises 16 residues. This CDR3 is CASSQEPGRETGEQFF. The CDR3 nucleotides read TGCGCCAGCAGCCAAGAACCAGGGCGAGAAACTGGTGAGCAGTTCTTC.

This clonotype has at least ten counts. The chain recombines TRBV7-9 with TRBJ1-2; D is uncertain. Germline V gene data show CDR1 as SEHNR and CDR2 as FQNEAQ (reference sequence). The length of the CDR3 is 15 residues. Between the trimmed V and J ends, which lost 1 base and 0 bases, there was a span of 9 bases. In DNA form, the CDR3 reads TGTGCCAGCAGCTTAGGTGGACCAGCTAACTATGGCTACACCTTC. Amino acid sequence: CASSLGGPANYGYTF.

In the case of this clonotype: One base away lies a much larger clone, so this may be a sequencing read error. The chain links TRBV6-2 or TRBV6-3 to TRBJ2-4, with 7 bases that match TRBD2. Germline CDR1 and CDR2: MNHEY and SVGEGT. The CDR3 totals 16 residues. CDR3: CASSPGLVMTKNIHYF. CDR3 nucleotide sequence: TGTGCCAGCAGCCCCGGACTAGTAATGACCAAAAACATTCATTACTTC.

This clonotype was found many times. V is TRBV19 and J is TRBJ1-5; 11 nucleotides agree with TRBD1. The junction had 4 bases not matched to a gene; V was cut back by 7 bases and J by 2 bases. This CDR3 has 15 residues. Germline V lookup: CDR1 LNHDA, CDR2 SQIVND (reference sequence). In DNA, the CDR3 is TGTGCCAGTAAAGGACAGGGGGCGGGCAATCAGCCCCAGCATTTT. Amino acids: CASKGQGAGNQPQHF.

This clonotype was recorded many times. The chain is built from TRBV6-1 and TRBJ1-2; D is perhaps TRBD1 (6 bases). Trimming stripped 6 bases from V and 3 bases from J, with 23 bases between. From germline, CDR1 is MNHNS and CDR2 SASEGT. The CDR3 spans 17 residues. DNA for the CDR3: TGTGCCAGCAGCTCGCTATTGCCCGGGACACCCTACTATGGCTACACCTTC. The encoded protein is CASSSLLPGTPYYGYTF.

This clonotype showed up just a few times. V and J are TRBV29-1 and TRBJ1-1; D may be TRBD1 (5 bases). Trimming took off 7 bases at V and 5 bases at J, with 17 bases between the two ends. Germline V gene lookup returns CDR1 SQVTM and CDR2 ANQGSEA. This CDR3 spans 13 amino acids. The CDR3 DNA is TGCAGCGAATCCAGGGCCTCTGGGACTGAAGCTTTCTTT. Its translation is CSESRASGTEAFF.

To note about this clonotype: This clone may be a read error of a much larger clone one base away. V and J are TRBV20-1 and TRBJ2-1; D possibly corresponds to TRBD1 (5 bases). Germline V gene lookup returns CDR1 DFQATT and CDR2 SNEGSKA (reference sequence). The ends were cut back, 0 bases at V and 8 bases at J, with 14 bases in the middle. CDR3 length: 14 amino acids. In DNA, the CDR3 is TGCAGTGCTAGAGATGGCCAGGGATGGGATGAGCAGTTCTTC. It encodes CSARDGQGWDEQFF.

This clonotype was counted ten times or more. The chain is built from TRBV4-3 and TRBJ2-4; perhaps D is TRBD1 or TRBD2 (6 bases each). CDR3 length equals 15 residues. Deletions cut 0 bases from V and 1 base from J, with 7 bases between. Germline V gene lookup returns CDR1 LGHNA and CDR2 YSLEER. CDR3: CASSQEGGAKNIQYF. The CDR3 nucleotides read TGCGCCAGCAGCCAAGAGGGGGGCGCCAAAAACATTCAGTACTTC.

This clonotype has a count of ten or more. The chain links TRBV7-2 to TRBJ2-1; no reliable D call. The germline V gene encodes CDR1 SGHTA and CDR2 FQGNSA. The ends were cut back, 5 bases at V and 4 bases at J, with 18 bases in the middle. The CDR3 contains 16 residues. CDR3 residues: CASSPAGVRSYNEQFF. CDR3 nucleotides: TGTGCCAGCAGCCCCGCAGGCGTCCGGTCTTACAATGAGCAGTTCTTC.

This clonotype came up a few times. The chain is built from TRBV29-1 and TRBJ2-1, with a possible D match to TRBD2 (7 bases). The germline V gene has CDR1 SQVTM and CDR2 ANQGSEA. The CDR3 runs 14 residues. V was clipped by 4 bases and J by 0 bases, with 10 bases between them. The CDR3 spells CSVGGGGSYNEQFF. DNA for the CDR3: TGCAGCGTTGGAGGGGGGGGCTCCTACAATGAGCAGTTCTTC.

Notes on this clonotype: The conserved phenylalanine or tryptophan normally closing the CDR3 is absent here, so this likely arose from a read error. The J gene is TRBJ1-1, the V gene TRBV20-1; unclear D gene. Germline V gives CDR1 DFQATT, CDR2 SNEGSKA (reference sequence). V was clipped by 1 base and J by 0 bases, with 12 bases between them. This CDR3 is 15 amino acids long. The CDR3 DNA sequence: TGCAGTGCTAGAGGGTGGCAACTCATGAACACTGAAGCTTTCCTT. Translating gives CSARGWQLMNTEAFL.

This clonotype has a count of ten or more. The gene calls are TRBV11-2 and TRBJ2-3; 13 bases are a match to TRBD2. Germline CDR1 reads SGHAT; CDR2 reads FQNNGV. The length of the CDR3 is 17 residues. J was trimmed by 2 bases and V by 5 bases; bases with no gene match: 7. The chain's CDR3 is CASSTPGLAGSTDTQYF. CDR3 nucleotides: TGTGCCAGCAGCACGCCGGGACTAGCGGGGTCCACAGATACGCAGTATTTT.

This sequence joins TRBV3-1 and TRBJ2-1; TRBD2 aligns across 11 bases. The CDR3 contains 17 residues. V trimming: 6 bases; J trimming: 9 bases; junction bases outside the gene matches: 16. Germline V CDR1 and CDR2: LGHDT, YNNKEL (reference sequence). The CDR3 protein is CASRHPPGTSGVSEQFF. The DNA for the CDR3 is TGTGCCAGCAGACACCCGCCCGGGACTAGCGGAGTTAGTGAGCAGTTCTTC.

The table lists this clonotype with many counts. This chain connects TRBV20-1 to TRBJ1-1; D gene ambiguous. Germline V gene lookup returns CDR1 DFQATT and CDR2 SNEGSKA (reference sequence). The CDR3 has 11 amino acids. Trimming removed 6 bases at V and 5 bases at J, with 10 bases between. The CDR3 region has the DNA TGCAGTGCGCAACGGAGGACTGAAGCTTTCTTT. Amino acid sequence: CSAQRRTEAFF.

With regard to this clonotype: This clone may be a read error of a much larger clone one base away. The rearrangement uses TRBV4-1 and TRBJ2-7; D is unresolved. Germline CDR1 is MGHRA and CDR2 is YSYEKL. V was shortened by 5 bases and J by 2 bases, with 13 bases between the two germline ends. The length of the CDR3 is 14 residues. CDR3 DNA sequence: TGCGCCAGCAGCTCCTGGACCGAGGCCTACGAGCAGTACTTC. Encoded protein: CASSSWTEAYEQYF.

The J gene is TRBJ2-1, the V gene TRBV15; the match to TRBD2 covers 8 bases. V shed 1 base, J shed 7 bases, and the junction held 3 bases outside the gene matches. CDR1 and CDR2 (germline): LNHNV, YYDKDF (reference sequence). The CDR3 is made up of 14 amino acids. The CDR3 DNA reads as TGTGCCACCAGCAGAGTGGCTAGCGGGAATGAGCAGTTCTTC. Translation: CATSRVASGNEQFF.